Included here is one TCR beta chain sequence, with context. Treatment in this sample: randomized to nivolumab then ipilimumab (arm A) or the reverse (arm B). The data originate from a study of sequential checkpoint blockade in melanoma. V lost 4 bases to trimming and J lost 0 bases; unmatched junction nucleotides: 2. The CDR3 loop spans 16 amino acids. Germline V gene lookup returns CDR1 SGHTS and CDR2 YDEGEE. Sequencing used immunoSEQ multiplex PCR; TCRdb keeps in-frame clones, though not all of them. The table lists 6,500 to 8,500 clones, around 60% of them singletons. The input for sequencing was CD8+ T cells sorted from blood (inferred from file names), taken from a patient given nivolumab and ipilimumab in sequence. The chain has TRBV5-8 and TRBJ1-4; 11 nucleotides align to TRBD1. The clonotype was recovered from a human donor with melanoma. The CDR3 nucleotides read TGTGCCAGCAGCGTGGGACAGGGGGCAACTAATGAAAAACTGTTTTTT. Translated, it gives CASSVGQGATNEKLFF.